A selection of T cell receptor beta chains follows, all from one sample in a study of post-analysis software for immune sequencing data. TCRdb reprocessed the PCR reads with MiXCR, giving one entry per CDR3 protein. The sample lists roughly 800,000 distinct CDR3 sequences; roughly 50% were seen once. The sequenced sample was blood. These receptors were collected from a girl aged 10 to 17 with multiple sclerosis. CDR3s include the opening cysteine and the closing phenylalanine or tryptophan. Fields, in order: CDR3 protein, CDR3 DNA, V gene, clone size, D gene, J gene. The D gene is left open where the match is weak. Rows may omit the clone size; those that give it use once, few, many or a size class.

CASSPGQFVGNSPLHF	TGTGCCAGCAGCCCCGGACAGTTTGTTGGCAATTCACCCCTCCACTTT	TRBV9	NA	NA	TRBJ1-6
CASSPAGGRRTDTQYF	TGTGCCAGCAGCCCTGCTGGCGGGAGGAGGACAGATACGCAGTATTTT	TRBV7-9	NA	TRBD2	TRBJ2-3
CASSQVSASYNEQFF	TGTGCCAGCAGCCAAGTCTCCGCGAGCTACAATGAGCAGTTCTTC	TRBV3-1	NA	NA	TRBJ2-1
CATSDPGILEGNEQFF	TGTGCCACCAGTGATCCCGGGATACTAGAAGGCAATGAGCAGTTCTTC	TRBV24-1	few	NA	TRBJ2-1
CSAPDRVVDEQYF	TGCAGTGCTCCGGACAGGGTGGTGGACGAGCAGTACTTC	TRBV20-1	few	TRBD1	TRBJ2-7
CATSEEITSGASSYEQYF	TGTGCCACCAGCGAAGAAATTACTAGCGGAGCTTCCTCCTACGAGCAGTACTTC	TRBV24-1	NA	TRBD2	TRBJ2-7
CSASPLAFNHEQYF	TGCAGTGCTAGCCCTCTAGCGTTTAACCACGAGCAGTACTTC	TRBV20-1	few	NA	TRBJ2-7
CSARWTSGRDQFF	TGCAGTGCTAGGTGGACTAGCGGGCGCGATCAGTTCTTC	TRBV20-1	once	TRBD2	TRBJ2-1
CAWSDNRVNEQFF	TGTGCCTGGAGTGATAACAGGGTTAATGAGCAGTTCTTC	TRBV30	few	NA	TRBJ2-1
CSVVGRSAGTTMYYEQYF	TGCAGCGTTGTAGGCAGGTCAGCCGGGACCACAATGTACTACGAGCAGTACTTC	TRBV29-1	NA	NA	TRBJ2-7
CASSGSGIGEQYF	TGTGCCAGCTCCGGTAGCGGGATTGGGGAGCAGTACTTC	TRBV7-9	NA	TRBD2	TRBJ2-7
CASDRGGAEYNEQFF	TGTGCCAGCGACCGCGGGGGGGCAGAGTACAATGAGCAGTTCTTC	TRBV6-1	NA	TRBD2	TRBJ2-1
CASSQGQGGYTF	TGTGCCAGTAGTCAAGGGCAGGGGGGCTACACCTTC	TRBV27	NA	NA	TRBJ1-2
CSVGGRGMGYTF	TGCAGCGTTGGTGGCAGGGGTATGGGCTACACCTTC	TRBV29-1	few	NA	TRBJ1-2
CATSDHGTGEETQYF	TGTGCCACCAGTGATCACGGGACAGGGGAAGAGACCCAGTACTTC	TRBV24-1	few	TRBD1	TRBJ2-5
CSAPLTVMNYGYTF	TGCAGTGCTCCCCTGACAGTGATGAATTATGGCTACACCTTC	TRBV20-1	NA	NA	TRBJ1-2
CSAPPTSGDQETQYF	TGCAGTGCCCCTCCAACTAGCGGAGACCAAGAGACCCAGTACTTC	TRBV20-1	NA	TRBD2	TRBJ2-5
CASSIRVGQGAREQYF	TGTGCCAGCAGCATTAGGGTGGGACAGGGGGCCCGCGAGCAGTACTTC	TRBV7-8	NA	TRBD1	TRBJ2-7
CSAPISGRTYEQYF	TGCAGTGCTCCCATAAGCGGCCGAACCTACGAGCAGTACTTC	TRBV20-1	NA	NA	TRBJ2-7
CASSLTGGPDEQFF	TGTGCCAGCAGTTTGACAGGGGGCCCGGATGAGCAGTTCTTC	TRBV28	NA	TRBD1	TRBJ2-1
CASSLEGTSGRRTYNEQFF	TGTGCCAGCAGCTTAGAGGGGACTAGCGGGAGGAGGACCTACAATGAGCAGTTCTTC	TRBV7-8	NA	TRBD2	TRBJ2-1
CASSLGGRGSYNEQFF	TGTGCCAGCAGCTTGGGCGGGAGGGGCTCCTACAATGAGCAGTTCTTC	TRBV7-6	NA	TRBD2	TRBJ2-1
CASSPGTGYFEAFF	TGTGCCAGCAGTCCCGGGACAGGGTACTTTGAAGCTTTCTTT	TRBV28	NA	TRBD1	TRBJ1-1
CASSFWDRGTDTQYF	TGTGCCAGCAGTTTCTGGGACAGGGGAACAGATACGCAGTATTTT	TRBV27	NA	TRBD1	TRBJ2-3
CASSLRGGVLRYEQYF	TGTGCCAGCAGTTTACGCGGGGGAGTTCTACGGTACGAGCAGTACTTC	TRBV12-3/TRBV12-4	few	TRBD2	TRBJ2-7
CASSFLLAGATDTQYF	TGTGCCAGCAGCTTTCTACTAGCGGGAGCCACAGATACGCAGTATTTT	TRBV7-9	NA	TRBD2	TRBJ2-3
CASRGGHDNSPLHF	TGTGCCAGCAGGGGGGGACACGATAATTCACCCCTCCACTTT	TRBV6-5	few	NA	TRBJ1-6
CASRAGTGSCYEQYF	TGTGCCAGCAGAGCCGGGACAGGGTCTTGCTACGAGCAGTACTTC	TRBV3-1	NA	TRBD1	TRBJ2-7
CASSSLRTAGEQFF	TGTGCCAGCAGCTCCCTCAGGACGGCGGGTGAGCAGTTCTTC	TRBV5-6	NA	NA	TRBJ2-1
CATSSRGGTYEQYF	TGTGCCACCAGCAGCAGGGGTGGGACCTACGAGCAGTACTTC	TRBV15	NA	NA	TRBJ2-7
CASSQSGAGNQPQHF	TGTGCCAGCAGCCAGTCCGGGGCCGGCAATCAGCCCCAGCATTTT	TRBV14	NA	NA	TRBJ1-5
CASSFAGEETQDF	TGTGCCAGCAGTTTTGCCGGGGAAGAGACCCAGGACTTC	TRBV12-3/TRBV12-4	NA	NA	TRBJ2-5
CASSPRTGGTGANVLTF	TGTGCCAGCAGCCCCCGGACAGGGGGTACTGGGGCCAACGTCCTGACTTTC	TRBV9	NA	TRBD1	TRBJ2-6
CASSIQGRGTDTQYF	TGTGCCAGCAGCATCCAGGGCCGGGGCACAGATACGCAGTATTTT	TRBV5-5	NA	NA	TRBJ2-3
CASSQGPGGAYEQYF	TGTGCCAGCAGCCAAGGCCCCGGGGGCGCCTACGAGCAGTACTTC	TRBV4-2	once	NA	TRBJ2-7
CASNWDRGRETQYF	TGTGCCAGCAACTGGGACAGGGGGCGAGAGACCCAGTACTTC	TRBV6-5	NA	TRBD1	TRBJ2-5
CSARGTNSPTEAFF	TGCAGTGCTAGAGGCACGAACAGTCCCACTGAAGCTTTCTTT	TRBV20-1	NA	NA	TRBJ1-1
CASRQDGPYNEQFF	TGTGCCAGCAGGCAGGACGGACCCTACAATGAGCAGTTCTTC	TRBV28	few	NA	TRBJ2-1